These 14 T cell receptor beta chains came from one sample sequenced in a study of PD-L1 blockade in urothelial cancer. Assay: immunoSEQ multiplex PCR; the TCRdb copy retains only in-frame clones and omits some. The sample holds 25,000 to 30,000 clones, around 86% seen once. The sequencing used PBMCs, collected around atezolizumab (anti-PD-L1) treatment. The receptors shown here come from a man aged 45-65 years with urothelial cancer.

The CDR3 bases are TGTGCCAGCACCGAACGACTAGCGGGAGGGGAGGAGACCCAGTACTTC. This encodes CASTERLAGGEETQYF. This chain uses TRBV7-9 with TRBJ2-5, with TRBD2 matching over 14 bases. V was clipped by 7 bases and J by 5 bases; unmatched bases: 9. The CDR3 totals 16 residues. Germline V gene data show CDR1 as SEHNR and CDR2 as FQNEAQ (reference sequence).

The V call is TRBV7-6, the J call TRBJ1-2; 7 bases are shared with TRBD1. Germline CDR1 SGHVS, CDR2 FNYEAQ. V lost 5 bases and J lost 4; bases outside the gene matches: 7. CDR3 size: 14 residues. CDR3 residues: CASSVGDSFYGYTF. The CDR3 bases are TGTGCCAGCAGCGTTGGGGACAGTTTCTATGGCTACACCTTC.

This sequence joins TRBV6-6 and TRBJ2-7; D may be TRBD1 (6 bases). V lost 6 bases and J 3 bases, leaving 9 bases between the germline ends. The V gene's germline CDR1 is MNHNY and CDR2 SVGAGI (reference sequence). The CDR3 covers 12 residues. This CDR3 reads CASSSDSYEQYF. For the CDR3, the DNA is TGTGCCAGCAGCTCGGACAGCTACGAGCAGTACTTC.

V usage is TRBV9 and J usage is TRBJ2-7, with 14 nucleotides matching TRBD2. CDR3 size: 20 residues. The trim removed 0 bases at V and 4 bases at J, leaving 15 bases unmatched. Germline V lookup: CDR1 SGDLS, CDR2 YYNGEE. CDR3 residues: CASSVANPARTSGRRYEQYF. The CDR3 nucleotides are TGTGCCAGCAGCGTAGCTAACCCCGCGCGGACTAGCGGGAGGAGGTACGAGCAGTACTTC.

The chain is built from TRBV15 and TRBJ1-4; D unclear. The V gene lost 3 bases and the J gene lost 8 bases, with 16 bases spanning the gap. CDR3 length equals 15 residues. Germline assignment: CDR1 LNHNV and CDR2 YYDKDF (reference sequence). This CDR3 reads CATSSDTPGREKLFF. Here the CDR3 DNA reads TGTGCCACCAGCAGCGACACTCCCGGTAGGGAAAAACTGTTTTTT.

The chain recombines TRBV6-1 with TRBJ2-1; D not certain. Germline V CDR1 and CDR2: MNHNS, SASEGT. There are 13 residues in the CDR3. V was trimmed by 9 bases and J by 3 bases, leaving 12 bases between them. The CDR3 DNA is TGTGCCAGTAGCTGGTATAGCTACAATGAGCAGTTCTTC. Translated: CASSWYSYNEQFF.

V is TRBV19 and J is TRBJ2-7; TRBD2 aligns across 8 bases. The CDR3 is made up of 15 amino acids. J lost 1 base, V lost 3 bases, and 5 bases had no gene match. Germline CDR1 LNHDA, CDR2 SQIVND (reference sequence). The DNA of the CDR3 is TGTGCCAGTAGTATCAGAGCGGGAGATTCCTACGAGCAGTACTTC. Amino acids: CASSIRAGDSYEQYF. Supplemented by reference TRBV19 and TRBJ2-7, the full variable domain reads DGGITQSPKYLFRKEGQNVTLSCEQNLNHDAMYWYRQDPGQGLRLIYYSQIVNDFQKGDIAEGYSVSREKKESFPLTVTSAQKNPTAFYLCASSIRAGDSYEQYFGPGTRLTVT.

The V call is TRBV7-2, the J call TRBJ2-7; no firm D call. V dropped 5 bases and J dropped 2 bases, with 10 bases sitting between them. Germline V gene lookup returns CDR1 SGHTA and CDR2 FQGNSA. This CDR3 spans 13 amino acids. In DNA form, the CDR3 reads TGTGCCAGCAGCCCCCAGGTCACCTACGAGCAGTACTTC. As protein: CASSPQVTYEQYF.

The chain uses TRBV10-3 and TRBJ2-7; 8 nucleotides match TRBD1. CDR3 length equals 14 residues. The germline V gene encodes CDR1 ENHRY and CDR2 SYGVKD. V was pared by 4 bases and J by 0 bases, with 2 bases of the junction left unmatched. Here the CDR3 reads CAISGTGSSYEQYF. The CDR3 nucleotides read TGTGCCATCAGTGGGACAGGGAGCTCCTACGAGCAGTACTTC.

V usage is TRBV6-1 and J usage is TRBJ2-5; D perhaps matches TRBD1 (5 bases). The J call is doubtful: the DNA matches TRBJ2-7 better. Germline lookup yields CDR1 MNHNS and CDR2 SASEGT. CDR3 length: 15 residues. The DNA for the CDR3 is TGTGCCAGCAACAGAGACCCGGACATCACCTACGAGCAGTACTTC. Encoded protein: CASNRDPDITYEQYF.

A single count supports this clone. The chain carries TRBV6-6 and TRBJ1-5; D is unresolved. The CDR3 runs to 14 residues. Per the germline V gene, CDR1 is MNHNY and CDR2 is SVGAGI (reference sequence). Trimming left V 2 bases short and J 5 bases short, with 10 bases between. CDR3 region: CASSYGAGYQPQHF. The CDR3 DNA is TGTGCCAGCAGTTACGGCGCAGGTTATCAGCCCCAGCATTTT.

The chain is built from TRBV28 and TRBJ1-2, with D possibly being TRBD1 (5 bases). The CDR3 has 15 residues. V was trimmed by 4 bases and J by 1 base, leaving 13 bases between them. Germline V lookup: CDR1 MDHEN, CDR2 SYDVKM. The DNA for the CDR3 is TGTGCCAGCAGTTATCTTAGGGGCGGTAACTATGGCTACACCTTC. Translating it yields CASSYLRGGNYGYTF.

The chain links TRBV7-6 to TRBJ2-3; tentatively, D is TRBD2 (8 bases). Trimming removed 5 bases at V and 3 bases at J, with 24 bases between. This CDR3 has 18 residues. Germline assignment: CDR1 SGHVS and CDR2 FNYEAQ. The DNA for the CDR3 is TGTGCCAGCAGCCTAGGGGGCCTAAGCGGGAGTGCGACAGATACGCAGTATTTT. It translates to CASSLGGLSGSATDTQYF.

The rearrangement joins TRBV28 to TRBJ2-3; 7 bases are a match to TRBD2. The CDR3 runs to 15 residues. Germline CDR1 reads MDHEN; CDR2 reads SYDVKM. The V gene end was trimmed by 9 bases and the J gene end by 1 base; junction bases not matched to a gene: 10. CDR3 sequence: CASQGSGDGTDTQYF. CDR3 nucleotide sequence: TGTGCCAGTCAAGGGAGCGGGGACGGCACAGATACGCAGTATTTT.